The 9 T cell receptor beta chains in this list originate from one sample, sequenced in a study of T cell responses to AZD1222 COVID-19 vaccine. The repertoire was sequenced with immunoSEQ multiplex PCR; TCRdb's copy has only in-frame clones and lacks some. The table shows more than 150,000 clones, with more than 80% occurring only once. The sample in question was peripheral blood, obtained on day 0 of AZD1222 vaccination. The receptor source for this set is an adult in good health.

The chain employs TRBV2 and TRBJ2-2; 9 nucleotides line up with TRBD2. From germline, CDR1 is SNHLY and CDR2 FYNNEI. V was pared by 4 bases and J by 2 bases, with 8 bases of the junction left unmatched. The CDR3 covers 17 residues. Written as DNA, the CDR3 is TGTGCCAGCAGTGCTAGGGCTAGCGGGGCTAACACCGGGGAGCTGTTTTTT. Its protein is CASSARASGANTGELFF.

The genes are TRBV30 and TRBJ2-5; no reliable D call. V lost 0 bases, J lost 3 bases, and 8 bases lay in between. This CDR3 contains 13 residues. The germline CDR1 and CDR2 sequences are GTSNPN and SVGIG (reference sequence). Here the CDR3 reads CAWSVGVKETQYF. The CDR3 DNA sequence: TGTGCCTGGAGTGTAGGCGTAAAAGAGACCCAGTACTTC. The variable domain in full, completed from reference TRBV30 and TRBJ2-5, reads SQTIHQWPATLVQPVGSPLSLECTVEGTSNPNLYWYRQAAGRGLQLLFYSVGIGQISSEVPQNLSASRPQDRQFILSSKKLLLSDSGFYLCAWSVGVKETQYFGPGTRLLVL.

This chain connects TRBV7-2 to TRBJ1-2; TRBD1 might be the D (5 bases). CDR3 length: 15 amino acids. Germline V gives CDR1 SGHTA, CDR2 FQGNSA. Trimming took 5 bases from V and 2 from J, leaving 15 bases between them. CDR3 amino acids: CASSPPAGTNYGYTF. CDR3 DNA sequence: TGTGCCAGCAGCCCTCCTGCAGGGACCAACTATGGCTACACCTTC.

Written as DNA, the CDR3 is TGTGCCAGCAGCTTATTGGACAATGAGCAGTTCTTC. This sequence encodes CASSLLDNEQFF. The chain employs TRBV7-2 and TRBJ2-1, with no clear D. This CDR3 is built from 12 residues. CDR1 and CDR2 (germline): SGHTA, FQGNSA. V lost 2 bases, J lost 5 bases, and 4 bases lay in between.

The V call is TRBV3-1 (or the pseudogene TRBV3-2), the J call TRBJ2-5, with TRBD2 matching 9 bases. The CDR3 is 18 residues long. Per the germline V gene, CDR1 is LGHDT and CDR2 is YNNKEL (reference sequence). J lost 1 base, V lost 0 bases, and 9 bases had no gene match. The CDR3 here is CASSQDPIVAGAQETQYF. CDR3 sequence (DNA): TGTGCCAGCAGCCAAGATCCGATAGTAGCGGGGGCCCAAGAGACCCAGTACTTC.

The rearrangement uses TRBV5-3 and TRBJ2-7, with 16 bases fitting TRBD2. TRBV5-3 is treated as an ORF (open reading frame) with a function not yet certain. CDR3 length equals 19 residues. V lost 2 bases, J lost 3 bases, and 11 bases stayed unmatched. CDR3 protein: CARSFEHPGTSGRVYEQYF. In DNA, the CDR3 is TGTGCCAGAAGCTTTGAACATCCCGGGACTAGCGGGAGGGTCTACGAGCAGTACTTC.

This chain links TRBV28 with TRBJ1-5; 7 bases line up with TRBD1. Per germline, CDR1 MDHEN and CDR2 SYDVKM. This CDR3 has 14 amino acids. The V segment lost 3 bases and the J segment 7 bases; nucleotides outside the gene matches: 6. The CDR3 bases are TGTGCCAGCAGTTTTGAAGACAGGGACCAGCCCCAGCATTTT. It is translated as CASSFEDRDQPQHF.

The genes are TRBV5-1 and TRBJ1-2, with 7 bases lining up with TRBD1. Trimming at V came to 4 bases and at J to 3 bases, leaving 6 bases not matched to a gene. There are 14 residues in the CDR3. The germline CDR1 and CDR2 sequences are SGHRS and YFSETQ. CDR3 sequence: CASSLTGNDYGYTF. In nucleotides, the CDR3 is TGCGCCAGCAGCCTGACAGGGAACGACTATGGCTACACCTTC.

The CDR3 coding sequence is TGTGCCAGCAGTCTCAACCCGGGAGGCGAGCAGTACTTC. This gives the protein CASSLNPGGEQYF. The chain links TRBV12-3 or TRBV12-4 to TRBJ2-7; 7 nucleotides align to TRBD2. The CDR3 sequence is 13 residues long. V lost 5 bases and J lost 6; bases outside the gene matches: 7.